This T cell receptor (beta chain) was sequenced in a study of T cells after yellow fever vaccination (dated by TCRdb to the late 2010s). Notes on the research overall: The SMART-Seq v4 Ultra Low Input RNA kit was used to prepare libraries from fractions with low cell numbers. Bulk TCR alpha and beta repertoires were sequenced longitudinally to track T-cell clones before and after primary and booster YFV17D yellow fever vaccination. Two healthy male donors, one aged 18 to 29 and one aged 30 to 40 years, were included in the cohort. Blood was collected at multiple timepoints before and after primary and secondary immunization, and bulk PBMC replicates and cell subsets were isolated.

Explained via the paper, the treatment or condition label denotes: live attenuated yellow fever vaccine strain. At each blood-draw timepoint, two biological replicates of bulk PBMCs were obtained. PBMCs were isolated from peripheral blood using a standard Ficoll-Paque protocol. TriZol was used to extract RNA from bulk PBMCs, from CD4 and CD8 fractions, and from dextramer-positive and dextramer-negative fractions. Trimming costs V 4 bases and J 3 bases, and their ends lie 8 bases apart. The CDR3 sequence holds 13 residues, the cysteine and phenylalanine included. Only the CDR3 DNA stays, 39 bases, in frame from base 1. CDR1 MDHEN and CDR2 SYDVKM were looked up in the germline V gene. Regarding this clonotype: The target of this receptor is not known. No qualities accompany the bases; no much larger clone lies one base away.

TCR cDNA was made using 5'RACE template switching, a step that added a universal primer site and unique molecular identifiers. cDNA synthesis was primed from both the TCR alpha and TCR beta constant segments. Two PCR steps were used to amplify libraries, with sample barcodes and sequencing adapters being added in the second step. Sequencing of libraries was done on Illumina HiSeq 2500 (2x100 bp) or NovaSeq (2x150 bp). On the authors' methods: Demultiplexing of reads and collapsing into UMI consensus sequences were performed with MIGEC, and V(D)J alignment was carried out with MiXCR. Vaccine-responding clonotypes were identified with edgeR using replicate PBMC samples, with FDR below 0.01 and a log2 fold change above 5 up to day 15 being required. Each bulk clonotype received a CD4 or CD8 identity based on whether the sequenced CD4 or CD8 repertoire contained that clonotype at higher abundance. The raw public data were reprocessed by TCRdb itself: fastp quality trimming at Q25, MiXCR clonotype calling, in-frame beta chains only. For every CDR3 protein sequence, its rows merge into one entry that carries the most common genes and DNA. V and J calls and clone size were set by TCRdb, not the authors. For this sample the table gives 550,000 to 750,000 distinct CDR3 sequences, of which roughly 12% were detected only once. Around an eighth of the sample goes to the ten largest clones.

Overall results and qualifications from the work: Compared with the primary T-cell response, the secondary T-cell response was weaker but faster, peaking on day 5 rather than day 15. A small share of clonotypes occurred in both CD4 and CD8 compartments, likely arising from convergent recombination. Because the study included only a couple of donors, the extent to which the findings can be generalized is limited. Computational filtering was required because FACS-sorted repertoires could contain abundant contaminating clonotypes from the bulk population. After the booster, most clones that had expanded after primary vaccination were detected again (around 97% of CD4 and around nine tenths of CD8), suggesting broad maintenance of memory.

This clonotype originated in a man aged 25 to 40 who received the YFV17D yellow fever vaccine. This specimen consisted of PBMCs, obtained on the day of the yellow fever booster vaccination. The rearranged chain carries TRBV28 and TRBJ2-3; the D gene lacks a confident call. The CDR3 amino acid sequence is: CASSSPPTDTQYF. The sequenced DNA is TGTGCCAGCAGTTCCCCTCCGACAGATACGCAGTATTTT.